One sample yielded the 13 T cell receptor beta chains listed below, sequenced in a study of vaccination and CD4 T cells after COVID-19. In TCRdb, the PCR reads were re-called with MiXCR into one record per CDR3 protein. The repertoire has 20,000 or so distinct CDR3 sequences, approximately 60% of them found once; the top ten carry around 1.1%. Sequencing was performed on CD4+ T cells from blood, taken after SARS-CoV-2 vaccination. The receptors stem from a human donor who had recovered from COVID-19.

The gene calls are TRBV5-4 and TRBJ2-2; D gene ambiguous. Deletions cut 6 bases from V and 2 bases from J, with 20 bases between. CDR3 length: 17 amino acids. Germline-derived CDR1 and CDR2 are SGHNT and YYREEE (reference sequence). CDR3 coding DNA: TGTGCCAGCACCCGAAACGGACGGAATGATAACACCGGGGAGCTGTTTTTT. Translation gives CASTRNGRNDNTGELFF. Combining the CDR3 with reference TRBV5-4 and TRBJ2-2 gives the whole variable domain ETGVTQSPTHLIKTRGQQVTLRCSSQSGHNTVSWYQQALGQGPQFIFQYYREEENGRGNFPPRFSGLQFPNYSSELNVNALELDDSALYLCASTRNGRNDNTGELFFGEGSRLTVL.

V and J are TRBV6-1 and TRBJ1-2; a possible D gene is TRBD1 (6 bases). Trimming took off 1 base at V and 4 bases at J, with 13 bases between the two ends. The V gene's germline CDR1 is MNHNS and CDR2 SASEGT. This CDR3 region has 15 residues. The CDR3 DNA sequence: TGTGCCAGCAGTGAAGGTCCTGGACAGATCTATGGCTACACCTTC. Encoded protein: CASSEGPGQIYGYTF.

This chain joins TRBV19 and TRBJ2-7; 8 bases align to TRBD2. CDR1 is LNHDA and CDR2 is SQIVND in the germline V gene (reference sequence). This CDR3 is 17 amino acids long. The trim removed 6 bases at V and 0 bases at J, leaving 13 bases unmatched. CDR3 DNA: TGTGCCAGTAGCACGTCGGGCGGTAGCGGGAACTCCTACGAGCAGTACTTC. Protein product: CASSTSGGSGNSYEQYF.

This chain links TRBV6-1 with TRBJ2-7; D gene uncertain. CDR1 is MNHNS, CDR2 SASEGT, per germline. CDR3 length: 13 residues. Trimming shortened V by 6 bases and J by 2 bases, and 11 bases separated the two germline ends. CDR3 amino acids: CASSQSEPYEQYF. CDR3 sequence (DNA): TGTGCCAGCAGCCAAAGCGAGCCCTACGAGCAGTACTTC.

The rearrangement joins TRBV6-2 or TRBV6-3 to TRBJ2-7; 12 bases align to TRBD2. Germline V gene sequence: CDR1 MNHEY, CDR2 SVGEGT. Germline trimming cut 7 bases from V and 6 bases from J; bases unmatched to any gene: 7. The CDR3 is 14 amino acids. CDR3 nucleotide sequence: TGTGCCAGCACCTCCCTAGCGGGAGGGCCCGAGCAGTACTTC. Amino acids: CASTSLAGGPEQYF.

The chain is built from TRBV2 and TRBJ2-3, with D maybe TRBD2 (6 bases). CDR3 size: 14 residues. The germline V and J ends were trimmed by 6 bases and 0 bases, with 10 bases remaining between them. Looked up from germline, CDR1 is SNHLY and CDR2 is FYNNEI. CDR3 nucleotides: TGTGCCAGCAGGGAGGGGACTAGCACAGATACGCAGTATTTT. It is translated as CASREGTSTDTQYF.

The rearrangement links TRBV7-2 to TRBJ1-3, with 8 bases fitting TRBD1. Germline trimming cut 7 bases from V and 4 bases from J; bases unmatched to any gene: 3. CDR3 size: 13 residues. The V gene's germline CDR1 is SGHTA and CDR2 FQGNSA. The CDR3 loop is CASTGGAGNTIYF. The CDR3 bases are TGTGCCAGCACAGGGGGCGCCGGAAACACCATATATTTT.

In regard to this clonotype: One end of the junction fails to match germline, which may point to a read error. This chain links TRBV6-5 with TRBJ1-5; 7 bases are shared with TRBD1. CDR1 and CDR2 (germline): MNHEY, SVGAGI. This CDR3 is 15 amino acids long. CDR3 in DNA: TGTGCCGGCAGTTACGCAGGGGGTAGCAATCAGCCCCAGCATTTT. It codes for CAGSYAGGSNQPQHF.

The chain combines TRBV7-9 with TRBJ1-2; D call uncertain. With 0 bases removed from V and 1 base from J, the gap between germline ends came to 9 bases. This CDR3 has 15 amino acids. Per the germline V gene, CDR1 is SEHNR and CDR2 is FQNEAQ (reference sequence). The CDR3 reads CASSLARGVNYGYTF. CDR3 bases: TGTGCCAGCAGCTTAGCACGTGGGGTTAACTATGGCTACACCTTC.

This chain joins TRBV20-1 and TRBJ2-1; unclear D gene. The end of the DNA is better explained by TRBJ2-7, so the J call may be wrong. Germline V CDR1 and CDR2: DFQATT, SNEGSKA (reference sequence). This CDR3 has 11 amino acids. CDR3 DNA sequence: TGCAGTGCTAACTGGGGATACGAGCAGTACTTC. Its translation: CSANWGYEQYF.

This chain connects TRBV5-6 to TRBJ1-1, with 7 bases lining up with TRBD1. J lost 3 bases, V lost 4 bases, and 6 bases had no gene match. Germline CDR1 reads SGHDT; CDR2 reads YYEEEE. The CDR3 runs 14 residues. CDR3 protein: CASSRYDRDTEAFF. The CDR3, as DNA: TGTGCCAGCAGCCGTTACGACAGGGACACTGAAGCTTTCTTT.

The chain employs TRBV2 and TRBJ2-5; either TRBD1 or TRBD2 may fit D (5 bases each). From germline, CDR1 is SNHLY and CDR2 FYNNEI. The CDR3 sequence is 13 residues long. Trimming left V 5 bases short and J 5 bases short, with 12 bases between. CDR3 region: CASSRGVDETQYF. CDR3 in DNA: TGTGCCAGCAGTCGGGGCGTAGACGAGACCCAGTACTTC. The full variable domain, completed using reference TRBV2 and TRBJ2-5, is EPEVTQTPSHQVTQMGQEVILRCVPISNHLYFYWYRQILGQKVEFLVSFYNNEISEKSEIFDDQFSVERPDGSNFTLKIRSTKLEDSAMYFCASSRGVDETQYFGPGTRLLVL.

DNA for the CDR3: TGTGCCAGCAGGCCCGGGACAGGGAGGGGAGAGACCCAGTACTTC. Protein: CASRPGTGRGETQYF. The chain links TRBV2 to TRBJ2-5, with 9 nucleotides matching TRBD1. Germline CDR1 reads SNHLY; CDR2 reads FYNNEI. The CDR3 is 15 amino acids. Trimming took 6 bases from V and 4 from J; bases not matched to a gene: 9.